Listed here are 17 T cell receptor beta chains from one sample, sequenced in a study of control samples from healthy donors and cancer patients. Here immunoSEQ multiplex PCR was the method, and the copy in TCRdb shows in-frame clones only, minus some. The table has just over 80,000 clones, roughly 93% seen once; the top ten hold approximately 4.8%. Sample: blood. Every receptor here comes from a woman aged 18-35 years in good health.

The chain joins TRBV12-3 or TRBV12-4 to TRBJ2-3; TRBD2 is a possible D gene (5 bases). V lost 5 bases and J 5 bases, leaving 8 bases between the germline ends. This CDR3 is built from 12 residues. The CDR3 DNA reads as TGTGCCAGCAGTGTCGCGGGAGATACGCAGTATTTT. Residues: CASSVAGDTQYF.

The genes are TRBV5-8 and TRBJ1-6; D gene uncertain. This CDR3 is 13 amino acids long. Germline lookup yields CDR1 SGHTS and CDR2 YDEGEE. V was cut by 1 base and J by 10 bases, with 9 bases left in between. The CDR3 loop reads CASSLRAVSPLHF. CDR3 in DNA: TGTGCCAGCAGCTTGCGGGCAGTCTCACCCCTCCACTTT.

This clone has just one count. CDR3 residues: CASSDGLIDRNEQFF. CDR3 nucleotides: TGTGCCAGCAGCGATGGATTAATCGACCGCAATGAGCAGTTCTTC. The chain carries TRBV7-9 and TRBJ2-1; D is unresolved. Trimming pared 5 bases from V and 6 bases from J, leaving 17 bases between. The CDR3 spans 15 residues. Germline values: CDR1 SEHNR, CDR2 FQNEAQ (reference sequence).

This clone was seen once. J is TRBJ1-3 and V is TRBV29-1; TRBD1 might be the D (5 bases). The length of the CDR3 is 17 residues. Per germline, CDR1 SQVTM and CDR2 ANQGSEA. V lost 1 base and J 0 bases, leaving 16 bases between the germline ends. In DNA, the CDR3 is TGCAGCGTTGAAGTTTATGAGCAGGGTTACTCTGGAAACACCATATATTTT. Amino acids: CSVEVYEQGYSGNTIYF.

This chain links TRBV29-1 with TRBJ2-1; D tentatively fits TRBD1 or TRBD2 (6 bases each). V lost 6 bases to trimming and J lost 7 bases, with 19 bases between them. The germline V gene encodes CDR1 SQVTM and CDR2 ANQGSEA. The CDR3 spans 14 residues. The CDR3 region has the DNA TGCAGCGTGTCGGGGGCTAGTTGGGGGAATGAGCAGTTCTTC. Translated, it gives CSVSGASWGNEQFF.

This clone has just one count. The chain couples TRBV28 to TRBJ1-5; 7 bases fit TRBD1. With V trimmed by 5 bases and J by 3 bases, 7 bases remained unmatched. The CDR3 contains 15 residues. Germline-derived CDR1 and CDR2 are MDHEN and SYDVKM. CDR3 sequence (DNA): TGTGCCAGCAGTCTGGGACAGCTATTCAATCAGCCCCAGCATTTT. It specifies CASSLGQLFNQPQHF.

The CDR3 sequence: CASSLRGANTEAFF. The CDR3 nucleotides are TGTGCCAGCAGTTTGCGGGGGGCGAACACTGAAGCTTTCTTT. The rearrangement uses TRBV27 and TRBJ1-1; TRBD1 might be the D (6 bases). Per germline, CDR1 MNHEY and CDR2 SMNVEV (reference sequence). The CDR3 totals 14 residues. The V gene lost 3 bases and the J gene lost 1 base, with 9 bases spanning the gap.

This chain connects TRBV20-1 to TRBJ2-7; unclear D gene. Per germline, CDR1 DFQATT and CDR2 SNEGSKA (reference sequence). Trimming took off 6 bases at V and 2 bases at J, with 8 bases between the two ends. CDR3 length: 11 amino acids. CDR3 coding DNA: TGCAGTGCCGAAAAAACCTACGAGCAGTACTTC. Its translation is CSAEKTYEQYF.

The rearrangement links TRBV28 to TRBJ1-6; no reliable D call. V was shortened by 8 bases and J by 6 bases, with 14 bases between the two germline ends. Germline CDR1 reads MDHEN; CDR2 reads SYDVKM. The CDR3 has 14 residues. In DNA form, the CDR3 reads TGTGCCAGCGGGGTTGGACCTACTAATTCACCCCTCCACTTT. Protein product: CASGVGPTNSPLHF.

The rearrangement joins TRBV27 to TRBJ2-7; 14 bases fit TRBD2. The V segment lost 5 bases and the J segment 6 bases; nucleotides outside the gene matches: 6. CDR1 is MNHEY, CDR2 SMNVEV, per germline (reference sequence). This CDR3 is 15 amino acids long. The CDR3 bases are TGTGCCAGCAGTCCTACCGGGACTAGCGGGGGCGAGCAGTACTTC. Protein sequence: CASSPTGTSGGEQYF.

This chain links TRBV5-6 with TRBJ1-5, with 8 nucleotides matching TRBD1. The germline V gene encodes CDR1 SGHDT and CDR2 YYEEEE. V shed 4 bases, J shed 3 bases, and the junction held 6 bases outside the gene matches. The CDR3 spans 15 residues. CDR3 DNA sequence: TGTGCCAGCAGCATCGGACAGGGTTTCAATCAGCCCCAGCATTTT. Protein sequence: CASSIGQGFNQPQHF. Filled out from reference TRBV5-6 and TRBJ1-5, the complete variable domain reads DAGVTQSPTHLIKTRGQQVTLRCSPKSGHDTVSWYQQALGQGPQFIFQYYEEEERQRGNFPDRFSGHQFPNYSSELNVNALLLGDSALYLCASSIGQGFNQPQHFGDGTRLSIL.

J is TRBJ2-7 and V is TRBV7-9; 7 bases agree with TRBD1. This CDR3 is 14 amino acids long. Unmatched junction bases numbered 8, after V lost 7 bases and J lost 2 bases. CDR1 and CDR2 from the germline V gene are SEHNR and FQNEAQ (reference sequence). The chain's CDR3 is CASTIQGRPYEQYF. CDR3 sequence (DNA): TGTGCCAGCACGATACAGGGGAGACCCTACGAGCAGTACTTC.

The chain couples TRBV3-1 (or the pseudogene TRBV3-2) to TRBJ2-3, with TRBD2 identical over 10 bases. CDR1 and CDR2 (germline): LGHDT, YNNKEL (reference sequence). Germline trimming cut 2 bases from V and 1 base from J; bases unmatched to any gene: 0. The CDR3 extends over 15 amino acids. Written as DNA, the CDR3 is TGTGCCAGCAGCCAAACTAGCGGGGGCACAGATACGCAGTATTTT. It is translated as CASSQTSGGTDTQYF.

The V and J genes are TRBV10-3 and TRBJ2-1; 7 positions agree with TRBD2. Germline assignment: CDR1 ENHRY and CDR2 SYGVKD. The trim removed 7 bases at V and 6 bases at J, leaving 9 bases unmatched. This CDR3 contains 14 residues. The CDR3 region has the DNA TGTGCCATCACCGAGGGAGGGAGGGCCAATGAGCAGTTCTTC. Its translation: CAITEGGRANEQFF.

The chain employs TRBV27 and TRBJ1-5; TRBD1 matches 10 bases. The J segment lost 7 bases and the V segment lost 3 bases, leaving 3 bases of the junction unmatched. Germline V gene lookup returns CDR1 MNHEY and CDR2 SMNVEV (reference sequence). This CDR3 comprises 14 residues. In DNA, the CDR3 is TGTGCCAGCAGTTTCGACAGGGGGCAACAGCCCCAGCATTTT. Translated, it gives CASSFDRGQQPQHF.

V gene TRBV11-3 combines with J gene TRBJ2-7, with D maybe TRBD1 (6 bases). In germline, CDR1 is SGHNT, CDR2 YENEEA. V was shortened by 0 bases and J by 3 bases, with 6 bases between the two germline ends. This CDR3 has 13 amino acids. The CDR3 DNA follows: TGTGCCAGCAGCTTAGAACAGGGCTACGAGCAGTACTTC. The encoded protein is CASSLEQGYEQYF.

The rearrangement links TRBV2 to TRBJ1-2; D is undetermined. This CDR3 is 16 amino acids long. Germline V gene sequence: CDR1 SNHLY, CDR2 FYNNEI. V was shortened by 1 base and J by 7 bases, with 19 bases between the two germline ends. CDR3 amino acids: CASSEENGRLRTGYTF. The CDR3 bases are TGTGCCAGCAGTGAAGAGAACGGCAGGTTAAGAACTGGCTACACCTTC.